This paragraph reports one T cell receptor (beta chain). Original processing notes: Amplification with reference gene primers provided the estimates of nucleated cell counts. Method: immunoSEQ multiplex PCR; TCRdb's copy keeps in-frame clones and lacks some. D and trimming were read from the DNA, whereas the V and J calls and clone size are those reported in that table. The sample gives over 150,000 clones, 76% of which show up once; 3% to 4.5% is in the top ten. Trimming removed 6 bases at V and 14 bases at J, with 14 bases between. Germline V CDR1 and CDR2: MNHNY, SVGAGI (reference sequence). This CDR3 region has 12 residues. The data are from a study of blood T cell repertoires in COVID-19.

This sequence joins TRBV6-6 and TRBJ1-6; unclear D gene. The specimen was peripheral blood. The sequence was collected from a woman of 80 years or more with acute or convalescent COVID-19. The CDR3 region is CASRQEAGSLHF. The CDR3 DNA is TGTGCCAGCAGGCAAGAAGCCGGGTCCCTCCACTTT.